The rows below give T cell receptor beta chains drawn from one sample of a study of spatial heterogeneity in lung cancer. TCRdb re-called the 5' RACE reads with MiXCR, one entry per CDR3 protein. The sample yields about 53,000 distinct CDR3 sequences, roughly 7% seen once. The input for sequencing was PBMCs, taken at surgery. The receptors stem from a female donor with early-stage non-small cell lung cancer. Each CDR3 is given with its conserved first and last residue. The D gene is left open where the match is weak. The listing skips clone size in some rows; elsewhere it reads once, few, many or a size class.

clone_size | j_call | d_call | v_call | cdr3_nt | cdr3_aa
few | TRBJ2-7 | . | TRBV20-1 | TGCAGTGCCCAAGCGGCCTACGAGCAGTACTTC | CSAQAAYEQYF
many | TRBJ1-1 | . | TRBV7-9 | TGTGCCAGCACCCAAAGCGGGTGGTTGCGCACTGAAGCTTTCTTT | CASTQSGWLRTEAFF
many | TRBJ2-5 | . | TRBV7-9 | TGTGCCAGCAGCTTAGCGGAGGGGGCGATCGAGACCCAGTACTTC | CASSLAEGAIETQYF
many | TRBJ1-2 | . | TRBV9 | TGTGCCAGCAGTGCCAACAGGAATTTCAACTATGGCTACACCTTC | CASSANRNFNYGYTF
few | TRBJ2-3 | . | TRBV4-1 | TGCGCCAGCAGCCCAGGGATTGCTACAGATACGCAGTATTTT | CASSPGIATDTQYF
. | TRBJ1-2 | . | TRBV4-3 | TGCGCCAGCAGCCAAGAAGCGAACAGGGACTATGGCTACACCTTC | CASSQEANRDYGYTF
many | TRBJ2-2 | . | TRBV2 | TGTGCCAGCAGTCAGACCGGGGAGCTGTTTTTT | CASSQTGELFF
many | TRBJ1-2 | . | TRBV5-1 | TGCGCCAGCAGCTCCGATCCAAGAGGCTACACCTTC | CASSSDPRGYTF
. | TRBJ2-7 | . | TRBV5-1 | TGCGCCAGCAGCCGCTCGGGACTCCCCTACGAGCAGTACTTC | CASSRSGLPYEQYF
many | TRBJ1-2 | TRBD1 | TRBV29-1 | TGCAGCGTGGGGACAGCTAACTATGGCTACACCTTC | CSVGTANYGYTF
many | TRBJ2-7 | TRBD1 | TRBV25-1 | TGTGCCAGCAGTGGGCCGGGGACAGGGACGTACGAGCAGTACTTC | CASSGPGTGTYEQYF
many | TRBJ2-7 | TRBD1 | TRBV7-3 | TGTGCCAGCAGCTTGAGACAGGGTCCCTACGAGCAGTACTTC | CASSLRQGPYEQYF
few | TRBJ1-4 | TRBD1 | TRBV5-1 | TGCGCCAGCAGCTTCCGGGACAGGGTCAATGAAAAACTGTTTTTT | CASSFRDRVNEKLFF
once | TRBJ2-3 | . | TRBV12-3/TRBV12-4 | TGTGCCAGCAGCTCTTCCGGGGGGCCCCACGGTACGCAGTATTTT | CASSSSGGPHGTQYF
many | TRBJ2-5 | TRBD2 | TRBV11-2 | TGTGCCAGCAGCCCCTGGATTGGGGGTAGCGGGGGAGGAGAGACCCAGTACTTC | CASSPWIGGSGGGETQYF
many | TRBJ2-1 | . | TRBV14 | TGTGCCAGCAGCCAAGGTTGGACCTACAATGAGCAGTTCTTC | CASSQGWTYNEQFF
many | TRBJ1-1 | . | TRBV9 | TGTGCCAGCAGCGTAGGTGTTGGCGAAGGGGTCGGCACTGAAGCTTTCTTT | CASSVGVGEGVGTEAFF
. | TRBJ1-2 | . | TRBV29-1 | TGCAGCGTCAACCCTAGGACCACCGGTTATGGCTACACCTTC | CSVNPRTTGYGYTF
. | TRBJ1-5 | . | TRBV5-3 | TGTGTCAGAAGCTTGGACGCCGGTCGAAACCAGCCCCAGCATTTT | CVRSLDAGRNQPQHF
. | TRBJ1-1 | . | TRBV6-1 | TGTGCCAGCAGTGAAGTAGGGAACACTGAAGCTTTCTTT | CASSEVGNTEAFF
many | TRBJ2-1 | TRBD2 | TRBV7-8 | TGTGCCAGCAGCTTAAGGCGGGGGTCCTCGGGGCAGTTCTTC | CASSLRRGSSGQFF
many | TRBJ1-5 | TRBD1 | TRBV6-1 | TGTGCCAGCAGGATGGACAGGGATGGGCAGCCCCAGCATTTT | CASRMDRDGQPQHF
many | TRBJ2-5 | . | TRBV7-2 | TGTGCCAGCAGCTTAGGGAAACGCCCGGGGGCGAGCCAAGAGACCCAGTACTTC | CASSLGKRPGASQETQYF